The entry below describes one TCR beta chain. Its antigen is currently unknown. Per sorted-subset replicate PCR, input was around 220 ng DNA, representing roughly 29,000 T cell genomes. The data were produced by immunoSEQ multiplex PCR, yet TCRdb's version contains in-frame clones alone and is incomplete. In the table there are around 2,000,000 clones, roughly 91% of which are singletons. The sample belongs to a study of shared clonotypes between healthy human individuals. Findings and limits, study-wide: Clonotypes shared by all four donors outscored non-shared clonotypes in generation probability.

V lost 6 bases and J lost 0; bases outside the gene matches: 6. The V gene's germline CDR1 is SNHLY and CDR2 FYNNEI. CDR3 length equals 16 residues. The naive CD8 fraction comprised CD45RO-negative cells positively selected for CCR7 and excluded terminally differentiated effector memory CD45RA+ cells. The specimen sequenced was naive CD8+ T cells from PBMCs. The receptor was isolated from a man younger than 35 in good health. Some clones in this sample may be carry-over from other donors' samples. The V call is TRBV2, the J call TRBJ2-2; the match to TRBD2 covers 8 bases. The CDR3 loop reads CASRTTSVTNTGELFF. The CDR3 nucleotides read TGTGCCAGCAGAACGACTAGCGTGACGAACACCGGGGAGCTGTTTTTT.